This T cell receptor beta chain was identified during a study of blood T cell repertoires in COVID-19. Sequencing used immunoSEQ multiplex PCR; TCRdb keeps in-frame clones, though not all of them. The sample yields 110,000 or so clones, about three quarters seen once. The ends were cut back, 4 bases at V and 4 bases at J, with 12 bases in the middle. The germline V gene encodes CDR1 SGHRS and CDR2 YFSETQ. The CDR3 runs 14 residues. The rearrangement links TRBV5-1 to TRBJ2-1, with D uncertain. The receptor was isolated from a human donor in a cohort sampled during active or convalescent COVID-19. Specimen: peripheral blood. CDR3 loop: CASSPPTAYNEQFF. CDR3 nucleotides: TGCGCCAGCAGCCCTCCCACAGCATACAATGAGCAGTTCTTC.